This is a list of T cell receptor beta chains from one sample in a study of blood T cell repertoires in COVID-19. Sequencing used immunoSEQ multiplex PCR; TCRdb keeps in-frame clones, though not all of them. Of 85,000 or so clones listed, about nine tenths are singletons. Sequenced material: peripheral blood. The receptors here all came from a man aged 50-59 years with active or convalescent COVID-19. The CDR3 runs from the conserved cysteine through the conserved F or W. A D gene is named only where the DNA matches it firmly. The size entry is marked missing in some rows and otherwise reads once, few, many or a size class.

v_call	d_call	clone_size	j_call	cdr3_nt	cdr3_aa
TRBV18	NA	once	TRBJ2-7	TGTGCCAGCTCACCACGGGGGGTCTACGAGCAGTACTTC	CASSPRGVYEQYF
TRBV5-1	TRBD1	NA	TRBJ1-2	TGCGCCAGCAGGGGGACAGGGTCATATGGCTACACCTTC	CASRGTGSYGYTF
TRBV7-2	NA	NA	TRBJ2-3	TGTGCCAGCACCCCTAGTCTCCAACCTAGCACAGATACGCAGTATTTT	CASTPSLQPSTDTQYF
TRBV18	TRBD1	NA	TRBJ2-3	TGTGCCAGCTCGCGAAGCGGGACAGGGGACACAGATACGCAGTATTTT	CASSRSGTGDTDTQYF
TRBV5-1	NA	medium-sized	TRBJ1-5	TGCGCCAGCAGCTTATCAGGGGATAGTCAGCCCCAGCATTTT	CASSLSGDSQPQHF
TRBV6-2/TRBV6-3	NA	NA	TRBJ2-1	TGTGCCAGCAGTTACTCCGAGGGGGGGGAGCAGTTCTTC	CASSYSEGGEQFF
TRBV12-5	TRBD1	NA	TRBJ2-7	TGTGCTAGTGGTACGGGACAGGGTAGGGACGAGCAGTACTTC	CASGTGQGRDEQYF
TRBV5-1	NA	NA	TRBJ2-1	TGCGCCAGCAGCTTGGGTCCAGCGGGCGCCTCCTACAATGAGCAGTTCTTC	CASSLGPAGASYNEQFF
TRBV19	NA	NA	TRBJ1-5	TGTGCCAGTAGTATAAGCAGCAATCAGCCCCAGCATTTT	CASSISSNQPQHF
TRBV10-3	TRBD1	NA	TRBJ1-6	TGTGCCATCAGTGACAGACAGGGAAATAATTCACCCCTCCACTTT	CAISDRQGNNSPLHF
TRBV18	TRBD2	NA	TRBJ2-7	TGTGCCAGCTCGCAAAGCGGGATTTCCTACGAGCAGTACTTC	CASSQSGISYEQYF
TRBV5-1	NA	NA	TRBJ1-1	TGCGCCAGCACCCTCGGGGGGCTCGGCACTGAAGCTTTCTTT	CASTLGGLGTEAFF
TRBV4-2	TRBD2	NA	TRBJ2-3	TGTGCCAGCAGCCTGGGGGGGGGAAACACAGATACGCAGTATTTT	CASSLGGGNTDTQYF
TRBV30	NA	NA	TRBJ2-2	TGTGCCTGGAGGCAGGGGTACACCGGGGAGCTGTTTTTT	CAWRQGYTGELFF
TRBV4-1	TRBD2	NA	TRBJ2-3	TGCGCCAGCAGCCGAACCGGGACTAGCGGGAGGGCCGGCTCAGATACGCAGTATTTT	CASSRTGTSGRAGSDTQYF
TRBV6-4	NA	NA	TRBJ2-1	TGTGCCAGCAGTGAGTTCAGGGGTTCCTACAATGAGCAGTTCTTC	CASSEFRGSYNEQFF
TRBV6-6	NA	NA	TRBJ2-3	TGTGCCAGCAGAATAGGTGGCGGAGATACGCAGTATTTT	CASRIGGGDTQYF
TRBV10-3	NA	NA	TRBJ2-5	TGTGCCTCCAAGGGGTGGCCAGAGACCCAGTACTTC	CASKGWPETQYF
TRBV7-2	NA	NA	TRBJ2-2	TGTGCCAGCAGCCGGACAGTGAACACCGGGGAGCTGTTTTTT	CASSRTVNTGELFF
TRBV7-5	NA	few	TRBJ1-2	TGTGTCAGAAGCCTGCGGACAGGGATGGACTATGGCTACACCTTC	CVRSLRTGMDYGYTF
TRBV6-5	TRBD1	once	TRBJ1-5	TGTGCCAGCAGAACAGGGGGCAATCAGCCCCAGCATTTT	CASRTGGNQPQHF
TRBV5-1	NA	NA	TRBJ2-7	TGCGCCAGCAGCTTGGTGGGCCTTACCTACGAGCAGTACTTC	CASSLVGLTYEQYF
TRBV14	TRBD2	NA	TRBJ2-3	TGTGCCAGCAGCCAAGATCTAGCGGGGTCTAGCACAGATACGCAGTATTTT	CASSQDLAGSSTDTQYF
TRBV7-8	NA	NA	TRBJ1-2	TGTGCCAGCAGCTTAGTTTCCAGGGGCGGTGGCTACACCTTC	CASSLVSRGGGYTF
TRBV28	NA	NA	TRBJ2-5	TGTGCCAGCAGTCCGACAGAACAAGAGACCCAGTACTTC	CASSPTEQETQYF
TRBV6-5	TRBD2	NA	TRBJ2-7	TGTGCCAGCAGGGGGTCTAGCGGGAGGGCCTACGAGCAGTACTTC	CASRGSSGRAYEQYF
TRBV7-8	NA	NA	TRBJ1-1	TGTGCCAGCAGCTATTTGCGGGGGTTGGGGTCGGGCACTGAAGCTTTCTTT	CASSYLRGLGSGTEAFF
TRBV9	NA	NA	TRBJ1-4	TGTGCCAGCAGCGCCCTACAGGGAAAACTGTTTTTT	CASSALQGKLFF
TRBV19	NA	NA	TRBJ2-2	TGTGCCAGTAGTGAACTAGAGTCCGGGGAGCTGTTTTTT	CASSELESGELFF
TRBV3-1/TRBV3-2	NA	NA	TRBJ2-1	TGTGCCAATCAGGAGCCGGGAGAGCAGTTCTTC	CANQEPGEQFF
TRBV10-3	TRBD2	once	TRBJ2-3	TGTGCTCTCTCTTCTAGCGGGGTGGGTGGAGATACGCAGTATTTT	CALSSSGVGGDTQYF
TRBV24-1	TRBD1	once	TRBJ1-4	TGTGCCACCAGTGATTCACCGGGACAGGGGGCGACTAATGAAAAACTGTTTTTT	CATSDSPGQGATNEKLFF
TRBV27	NA	NA	TRBJ2-5	TGTGCCAGCAGTTTCATCGGACAGAGCCAAGAGACCCAGTACTTC	CASSFIGQSQETQYF
TRBV7-2	NA	NA	TRBJ2-7	TGTGCCAGCAGCTGGGGGAGGACAGGCGAGCAGTACTTC	CASSWGRTGEQYF
TRBV27	TRBD2	NA	TRBJ2-1	TGTGCCAGCAGTTTATCTTCGGGACTAGCGGGACTTAATGAGCAGTTCTTC	CASSLSSGLAGLNEQFF
TRBV5-4	NA	NA	TRBJ2-5	TGTGCCAGCAGCTTAGCGGGGACACAAGAGACCCAGTACTTC	CASSLAGTQETQYF
TRBV11-2	TRBD2	NA	TRBJ2-3	TGTGCCAGCAGCGATAGCGGGGGGGCGAGAGATACGCAGTATTTT	CASSDSGGARDTQYF
TRBV10-3	NA	NA	TRBJ1-1	TGTGCCATCAGTGAGTCGAAGGGTGCGGGACTCGAAGCTTTCTTT	CAISESKGAGLEAFF
TRBV6-5	NA	NA	TRBJ2-7	TGTGCCAGCAGGACCACAGGGCTCGGCTTGAATGAGCAGTACTTC	CASRTTGLGLNEQYF
TRBV7-2	TRBD1	NA	TRBJ1-1	TGTGCCAGCAGCTTACGCAATACAGGGGGCACTGAAGCTTTCTTT	CASSLRNTGGTEAFF
TRBV5-1	TRBD1	NA	TRBJ1-4	TGCGCCAGCAGCTTGGCGACAGGGGGCCTTAATGAAAAACTGTTTTTT	CASSLATGGLNEKLFF
TRBV28	TRBD2	NA	TRBJ2-1	TGTGCCAGCAGTTTGGCTGGAGGACTAGCGGCTTACAATGAGCAGTTCTTC	CASSLAGGLAAYNEQFF
TRBV5-1	NA	NA	TRBJ2-5	TGCGCCAGCACCGAGTCGGGGGTTGGAGAGACCCAGTACTTC	CASTESGVGETQYF
TRBV10-3	NA	NA	TRBJ2-2	TGTGCCATCAAAAGCGCGGGCACCGGGGAGCTGTTTTTT	CAIKSAGTGELFF
TRBV9	TRBD1	NA	TRBJ2-1	TGTGCCAGCAGCGTAGGGGACAGCTCCTACAATGAGCAGTTCTTC	CASSVGDSSYNEQFF
TRBV13	TRBD1	NA	TRBJ1-6	TGTGCCAGCAGCTTAGGACCCCGGGACAGGGAAAATTCACCCCTCCACTTT	CASSLGPRDRENSPLHF
TRBV30	TRBD2	NA	TRBJ2-2	TGTGCCTGGAGTAAAGGGACTAGCGGCGGGGAGCTGTTTTTT	CAWSKGTSGGELFF
TRBV19	TRBD2	NA	TRBJ2-5	TGTGCCAGTAGTATAGATCTGGCTAGCGGGAGGACCCAGTACTTC	CASSIDLASGRTQYF
TRBV3-1/TRBV3-2	NA	NA	TRBJ2-7	TGTGCCAGCAGCCAAGTGCGTGGCTACGAGCAGTACTTC	CASSQVRGYEQYF
TRBV6-2/TRBV6-3	NA	once	TRBJ1-6	TGTGCCAGCAGTTCCCAAGGGGGTCACGAAGATATATATAATTCACCCCTCCACTTT	CASSSQGGHEDIYNSPLHF
TRBV6-5	NA	once	TRBJ2-1	TGTGCCAGCAGTTACTCCCAGGGCGAGCAGTTCTTC	CASSYSQGEQFF
TRBV19	TRBD1	NA	TRBJ2-1	TGTGCCAGTAGTACCAGACAGGGTCTTGGTAATGAGCAGTTCTTC	CASSTRQGLGNEQFF
TRBV5-5	TRBD1	NA	TRBJ2-1	TGTGCCAGCAGAGTGGAGGGACAGGGCTACAATGAGCAGTTCTTC	CASRVEGQGYNEQFF
TRBV19	TRBD1	NA	TRBJ1-1	TGTGCCAGTAGCCGGGACAGGGGGCGGTCTGAAGCTTTCTTT	CASSRDRGRSEAFF
TRBV6-1	NA	NA	TRBJ1-6	TGTGCCAGCAGTGACCGAGGAAAAGGGGCCGATAATTCACCCCTCCACTTT	CASSDRGKGADNSPLHF
TRBV2	TRBD1	NA	TRBJ2-5	TGTGCCAGCAGGGGTGTCCGGGTAAGGGGGCCTCAAGAGACCCAGTACTTC	CASRGVRVRGPQETQYF
TRBV23-1	TRBD1	NA	TRBJ1-4	TGCGCCAGCAGGACAGGGGCAACTAATGAAAAACTGTTTTTT	CASRTGATNEKLFF
TRBV11-2	NA	NA	TRBJ2-7	TGTGCCAGCAGCTCATCCTACGAGCAGTACTTC	CASSSSYEQYF
TRBV30	NA	NA	TRBJ1-2	TGTGCCTGGGGACGGGTGAGGTCTAACTATGGCTACACCTTC	CAWGRVRSNYGYTF